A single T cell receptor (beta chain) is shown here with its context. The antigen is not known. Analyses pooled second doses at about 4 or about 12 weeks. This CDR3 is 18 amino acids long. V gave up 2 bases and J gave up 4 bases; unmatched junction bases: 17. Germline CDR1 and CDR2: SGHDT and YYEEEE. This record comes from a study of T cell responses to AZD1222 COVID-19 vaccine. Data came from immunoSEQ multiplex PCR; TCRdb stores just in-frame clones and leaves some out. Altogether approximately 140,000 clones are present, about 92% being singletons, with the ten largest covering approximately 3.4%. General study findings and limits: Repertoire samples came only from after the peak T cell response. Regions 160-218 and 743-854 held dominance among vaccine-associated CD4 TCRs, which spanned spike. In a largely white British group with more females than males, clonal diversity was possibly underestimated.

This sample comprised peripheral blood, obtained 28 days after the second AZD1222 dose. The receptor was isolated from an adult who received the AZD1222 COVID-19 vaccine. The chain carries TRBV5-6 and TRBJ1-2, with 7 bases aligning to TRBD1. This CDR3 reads CASSFEVYRGVRSYGYTF. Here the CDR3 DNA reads TGTGCCAGCAGCTTCGAAGTGTACAGGGGAGTTAGGAGCTATGGCTACACCTTC. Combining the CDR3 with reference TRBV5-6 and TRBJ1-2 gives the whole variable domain DAGVTQSPTHLIKTRGQQVTLRCSPKSGHDTVSWYQQALGQGPQFIFQYYEEEERQRGNFPDRFSGHQFPNYSSELNVNALLLGDSALYLCASSFEVYRGVRSYGYTFGSGTRLTVV.